Each of the 25 T cell receptor beta chains below was sequenced from the same sample in a study of cytomegalovirus exposure and HLA in healthy donors. The PCR was carried out with 60 Vbeta primers and 13 Jbeta primers. Using immunoSEQ multiplex PCR, the repertoire was profiled, and TCRdb retains in-frame clones only, with some absent. Of hundreds of thousands of clones listed, about 80% were seen once; the top ten hold more than 1.5%. The specimen sequenced was PBMCs. Every receptor here comes from a man younger than 35 in good health and CMV-seronegative.

This chain uses TRBV25-1 with TRBJ2-6; possible D gene TRBD1, 6 bases. CDR1 is MGHDK, CDR2 SYGVNS, per germline. The CDR3 has 15 amino acids. V dropped 4 bases and J dropped 2 bases, with 9 bases sitting between them. In nucleotides, the CDR3 is TGTGCCAGCAGTGCCACAGGGCCTGGGGCCAACGTCCTGACTTTC. Encoded protein: CASSATGPGANVLTF.

There are a few counts of this clone. The chain has TRBV2 and TRBJ2-2; TRBD1 aligns across 8 bases. Per the germline V gene, CDR1 is SNHLY and CDR2 is FYNNEI. V was clipped by 7 bases and J by 6 bases; unmatched bases: 16. This CDR3 contains 17 residues. The CDR3 DNA reads as TGTGCCAGCACCCTCGGCCCGGACAGGGTTGAGTCCGGGGAGCTGTTTTTT. Amino acid sequence: CASTLGPDRVESGELFF. The variable domain in full, with the rest retrieved from reference TRBV2 and TRBJ2-2, is EPEVTQTPSHQVTQMGQEVILRCVPISNHLYFYWYRQILGQKVEFLVSFYNNEISEKSEIFDDQFSVERPDGSNFTLKIRSTKLEDSAMYFCASTLGPDRVESGELFFGEGSRLTVL.

The V call is TRBV20-1, the J call TRBJ2-7; tentative D call: TRBD2 (5 bases). CDR1 is DFQATT, CDR2 SNEGSKA, per germline (reference sequence). The length of the CDR3 is 11 residues. V lost 6 bases, J lost 4 bases, and 10 bases lay in between. CDR3 region: CSAGDLYEQYF. CDR3 coding DNA: TGCAGTGCGGGAGACTTGTACGAGCAGTACTTC.

Here the CDR3 reads CASSLAAIYNEQFF. The CDR3 nucleotides read TGTGCCAGTTCCCTAGCGGCCATCTACAATGAGCAGTTCTTC. The rearrangement links TRBV19 to TRBJ2-1; TRBD2 matches 7 bases. This CDR3 region has 14 residues. The germline V gene encodes CDR1 LNHDA and CDR2 SQIVND (reference sequence). V shed 8 bases and J 3 bases; nucleotides not matched to a gene: 7.

J is TRBJ1-1 and V is TRBV5-6, with 7 bases aligning to TRBD1. V was clipped by 4 bases and J by 0 bases; unmatched bases: 12. Germline CDR1 SGHDT, CDR2 YYEEEE. This CDR3 is built from 17 residues. The CDR3 DNA reads as TGTGCCAGCAGCCTGCAGGGGGATCTAAGTATGAACACTGAAGCTTTCTTT. Amino acids: CASSLQGDLSMNTEAFF.

This chain links TRBV6-1 with TRBJ2-2; 7 bases align to TRBD1. CDR1 is MNHNS and CDR2 is SASEGT in the germline V gene. This CDR3 has 16 amino acids. J lost 4 bases, V lost 2 bases, and 7 bases had no gene match. CDR3 coding DNA: TGTGCCAGCAGTGAACAAGGGGGCAGCTTCACCGGGGAGCTGTTTTTT. As protein: CASSEQGGSFTGELFF.

As DNA, the CDR3 is TGTGCCAGCAGCCCAGATTATTCAACAGGGGGCTCCTACAATGAGCAGTTCTTC. Translation gives CASSPDYSTGGSYNEQFF. The chain employs TRBV7-9 and TRBJ2-1; 8 bases map to TRBD1. Unmatched junction bases numbered 12, after V lost 5 bases and J lost 0 bases. The CDR3 consists of 18 residues. Germline CDR1 reads SEHNR; CDR2 reads FQNEAQ (reference sequence).

The chain employs TRBV9 and TRBJ1-2; D perhaps matches TRBD1 (5 bases). CDR3 length: 14 residues. Trimming removed 4 bases at V and 4 bases at J, with 14 bases between. Germline CDR1 and CDR2: SGDLS and YYNGEE. CDR3 sequence reads: CASSFRRDSYGYTF. The CDR3 coding sequence is TGTGCCAGCAGCTTTCGCCGGGACTCCTATGGCTACACCTTC. The variable domain in full, completed from reference TRBV9 and TRBJ1-2, reads DSGVTQTPKHLITATGQRVTLRCSPRSGDLSVYWYQQSLDQGLQFLIQYYNGEERAKGNILERFSAQQFPDLHSELNLSSLELGDSALYFCASSFRRDSYGYTFGSGTRLTVV.

This sequence joins TRBV29-1 and TRBJ2-2; 12 bases match TRBD1. Germline V gene lookup returns CDR1 SQVTM and CDR2 ANQGSEA. There are 16 residues in the CDR3. CDR3 region: CSASGGQGANTGELFF. CDR3 nucleotides: TGCAGTGCCTCGGGGGGACAGGGGGCAAACACCGGGGAGCTGTTTTTT.

The genes are TRBV6-5 and TRBJ2-7; TRBD2 agrees at 8 bases. The CDR3 totals 12 residues. Germline V CDR1 and CDR2: MNHEY, SVGAGI. The junction had 1 base not matched to a gene; V was cut back by 7 bases and J by 2 bases. DNA for the CDR3: TGTGCCAGCATGGGACTAGCCTACGAGCAGTACTTC. This translates into CASMGLAYEQYF.

CDR3 sequence (DNA): TGTGCCAGCAGTGACAGGGGGGAATACACTGAAGCTTTCTTT. The encoded protein is CASSDRGEYTEAFF. The chain recombines TRBV2 with TRBJ1-1; 7 nucleotides agree with TRBD1. The V and J ends lost 3 bases and 3 bases, in that order; junction bases with no gene match: 4. This CDR3 contains 14 residues. Germline V gene data show CDR1 as SNHLY and CDR2 as FYNNEI.

The chain has TRBV5-8 and TRBJ2-7; D might be TRBD1 (5 bases). This CDR3 comprises 12 residues. Germline V lookup: CDR1 SGHTS, CDR2 YDEGEE. Trimming removed 3 bases at V and 3 bases at J, with 7 bases between. CDR3 nucleotides: TGTGCCAGCAGCTCGGACATCTACGAGCAGTACTTC. Amino acids: CASSSDIYEQYF.

DNA for the CDR3: TGTGCCAGTAGTCACCGGACAGTCTACGAGCAGTACTTC. Translation: CASSHRTVYEQYF. The chain links TRBV19 to TRBJ2-7, with D possibly TRBD1 on 6 matching bases. CDR3 length equals 13 residues. V was shortened by 5 bases and J by 3 bases, with 11 bases between the two germline ends. Per germline, CDR1 LNHDA and CDR2 SQIVND (reference sequence).

The chain carries TRBV21-1 and TRBJ2-7; the table's TRBD1 call for D was not verified on the DNA. TRBV21-1 is deemed a pseudogene. This CDR3 region has 16 residues. The CDR3 protein is CASSKARDRGGYEQYF. DNA of the CDR3: TGTGCCAGCAGCAAAGCGAGGGACAGGGGAGGCTACGAGCAGTACTTC.

This clone was found a few times. The rearrangement links TRBV6-1 to TRBJ2-1; 8 positions match TRBD1. Per the germline V gene, CDR1 is MNHNS and CDR2 is SASEGT. The CDR3 consists of 15 residues. V dropped 7 bases and J dropped 7; count of bases not matched to a gene: 12. This chain's CDR3 is CASTGGRPQSNEQFF. The CDR3 DNA is TGTGCCAGCACAGGGGGCCGGCCCCAGTCGAATGAGCAGTTCTTC.

This rearrangement joins TRBV7-6 to TRBJ2-7; 8 bases line up with TRBD1. The CDR3 runs 15 residues. V was clipped by 4 bases and J by 2 bases; unmatched bases: 7. Looked up from germline, CDR1 is SGHVS and CDR2 is FNYEAQ. The chain's CDR3 is CASSSRLGQAYEQYF. In DNA, the CDR3 is TGTGCCAGCAGCTCCCGCCTGGGACAGGCCTACGAGCAGTACTTC.

The rearrangement joins TRBV5-1 to TRBJ2-7; 7 bases align to TRBD1. V shed 0 bases and J 2 bases; nucleotides not matched to a gene: 2. Germline CDR1 is SGHRS and CDR2 is YFSETQ. CDR3 length equals 14 residues. The CDR3 DNA is TGCGCCAGCAGCTTGGCGACAGGGACCTACGAGCAGTACTTC. This translates into CASSLATGTYEQYF. Combining the CDR3 with reference TRBV5-1 and TRBJ2-7 gives the whole variable domain KAGVTQTPRYLIKTRGQQVTLSCSPISGHRSVSWYQQTPGQGLQFLFEYFSETQRNKGNFPGRFSGRQFSNSRSEMNVSTLELGDSALYLCASSLATGTYEQYFGPGTRLTVT.

The rearrangement joins TRBV4-2 to TRBJ2-1; TRBD2 agrees at 7 bases. CDR1 and CDR2 (germline): LGHNA, YNFKEQ. With 3 bases clipped from V and 0 bases from J, the junction kept 2 bases outside the gene matches. The CDR3 runs to 15 residues. CDR3 sequence: CASSHASGSYNEQFF. Here the CDR3 DNA reads TGTGCCAGCAGCCATGCTAGCGGCTCCTACAATGAGCAGTTCTTC.

This chain joins TRBV15 and TRBJ2-7, with D perhaps matching TRBD2 (6 bases). The CDR3 is made up of 16 amino acids. Between the trimmed V and J ends, which lost 0 bases and 1 base, there was a span of 13 bases. Per the germline V gene, CDR1 is LNHNV and CDR2 is YYDKDF (reference sequence). The CDR3 nucleotides read TGTGCCACCAGCAGAGATCTAGCAGGGACTTCCTACGAGCAGTACTTC. This codes for CATSRDLAGTSYEQYF. Variable domain in full (rest from reference TRBV15 and TRBJ2-7): DAMVIQNPRYQVTQFGKPVTLSCSQTLNHNVMYWYQQKSSQAPKLLFHYYDKDFNNEADTPDNFQSRRPNTSFCFLDIRSPGLGDTAMYLCATSRDLAGTSYEQYFGPGTRLTVT.

The V and J genes are TRBV6-5 and TRBJ2-7; 11 nucleotides align to TRBD2. The CDR3 totals 14 residues. Germline V lookup: CDR1 MNHEY, CDR2 SVGAGI. V lost 5 bases and J lost 2; bases outside the gene matches: 2. The CDR3, as DNA: TGTGCCAGCAGTGCTAGCGGGGGGACCTACGAGCAGTACTTC. Translation gives CASSASGGTYEQYF.

This sequence joins TRBV29-1 and TRBJ2-3; 11 positions agree with TRBD2. CDR1 SQVTM and CDR2 ANQGSEA come from the germline V gene. The V and J ends lost 4 bases and 0 bases, in that order; junction bases with no gene match: 3. The CDR3 is 15 residues long. The CDR3 sequence is CSVGGLAESTDTQYF. CDR3 coding DNA: TGCAGCGTTGGGGGACTAGCGGAAAGCACAGATACGCAGTATTTT.

The chain employs TRBV19 and TRBJ2-1, with 11 bases that match TRBD2. The junction had 4 bases not matched to a gene; V was cut back by 8 bases and J by 4 bases. The CDR3 is made up of 14 amino acids. Germline V lookup: CDR1 LNHDA, CDR2 SQIVND (reference sequence). In DNA, the CDR3 is TGTGCCAGTCATAGCGGGGGGGATTACAATGAGCAGTTCTTC. Its protein product is CASHSGGDYNEQFF.

The chain uses TRBV5-1 and TRBJ1-1; D not resolved. V was cut by 3 bases and J by 2 bases, with 8 bases left in between. This CDR3 is built from 13 residues. Germline V lookup: CDR1 SGHRS, CDR2 YFSETQ. The CDR3 protein is CASSYGVNTEAFF. DNA of the CDR3: TGCGCCAGCAGCTATGGAGTTAACACTGAAGCTTTCTTT.

V usage is TRBV5-5 and J usage is TRBJ2-2, with 8 bases aligning to TRBD2. The CDR3 length is 19 residues. Trimming removed 1 base from V and 0 bases from J; junction bases left unmatched: 11. The germline V gene has CDR1 SGHKS and CDR2 YYEKEE (reference sequence). The CDR3 region is CASSLLATSAGTNTGELFF. For the CDR3, the DNA is TGTGCCAGCAGCTTGCTTGCGACTAGCGCCGGTACGAACACCGGGGAGCTGTTTTTT.

About this clone itself: One junction end disagrees with the germline gene, perhaps due to a read error. The chain joins TRBV28 to TRBJ2-1; 8 bases match TRBD1. Germline CDR1 and CDR2: MDHEN and SYDVKM. This CDR3 is built from 16 residues. CDR3 region: CASSRRTGRSSNEQFF. The CDR3 nucleotides read TGTGCCAGCAGCCGTAGGACAGGGAGGTCCTCCAATGAGCAGTTCTTC.